The 12 T cell receptor beta chains given below trace back to one sample, sequenced in a study of blood T cell repertoires in COVID-19. Clones were sequenced by immunoSEQ multiplex PCR, and TCRdb holds only the in-frame ones, with some missing. There are some 29,000 clones in the sample; roughly 84% occur only once, and about 9.2% lies in the top ten. Sequencing was performed on peripheral blood. Every receptor here comes from a man older than 75 with active COVID-19.

J is TRBJ2-2 and V is TRBV9; TRBD1 matches 9 bases. This CDR3 comprises 15 residues. The J segment lost 6 bases and the V segment lost 4 bases, leaving 7 bases of the junction unmatched. CDR1 and CDR2 (germline): SGDLS, YYNGEE. This CDR3 reads CASSPWTGEAGELFF. The CDR3, as DNA: TGTGCCAGCAGCCCATGGACAGGGGAGGCCGGGGAGCTGTTTTTT.

This chain joins TRBV5-4 and TRBJ2-7; D might be TRBD2 (6 bases). Between the trimmed V and J ends, which lost 4 bases and 4 bases, there was a span of 15 bases. Germline V CDR1 and CDR2: SGHNT, YYREEE (reference sequence). This CDR3 spans 14 amino acids. The CDR3 region has the DNA TGTGCCAGCAGCCCTCTAGGAGGGAGATACGAGCAGTACTTC. Protein product: CASSPLGGRYEQYF. The complete variable domain, with remaining parts taken from reference TRBV5-4 and TRBJ2-7, reads ETGVTQSPTHLIKTRGQQVTLRCSSQSGHNTVSWYQQALGQGPQFIFQYYREEENGRGNFPPRFSGLQFPNYSSELNVNALELDDSALYLCASSPLGGRYEQYFGPGTRLTVT.

The chain is built from TRBV10-1 and TRBJ2-3; 13 bases are a match to TRBD2. The germline gives CDR1 WNHNN, CDR2 SYGVQD (reference sequence). Trimming cost V 4 bases and J 6 bases; bases outside gene matches: 7. The CDR3 spans 16 residues. The CDR3 protein is CASSVPLAGGPDTQYF. CDR3 nucleotide sequence: TGCGCCAGCAGTGTCCCACTAGCGGGGGGGCCTGATACGCAGTATTTT.

The chain uses TRBV4-1 and TRBJ1-4; 9 bases match TRBD1. The V and J ends lost 6 bases and 7 bases, in that order; junction bases with no gene match: 3. This CDR3 contains 13 residues. Germline assignment: CDR1 MGHRA and CDR2 YSYEKL. CDR3 sequence reads: CASSRQGGEKLFF. The CDR3 DNA follows: TGCGCCAGCAGTCGACAGGGGGGTGAAAAACTGTTTTTT.

The rearrangement uses TRBV11-1 and TRBJ1-2; D remains unclear. Germline V gene sequence: CDR1 SGHAT, CDR2 FQDESV (reference sequence). The V end lost 1 base, the J end lost 5 bases, and 8 bases lay between the germline ends. CDR3 size: 13 residues. The CDR3 loop is CASSLGGSYGYTF. The CDR3 DNA reads as TGTGCCAGCAGCTTAGGCGGCTCTTATGGCTACACCTTC.

V and J are TRBV15 and TRBJ2-7; a weak D match, TRBD1 (6 bases). CDR3 length: 14 amino acids. V was clipped by 5 bases and J by 2 bases, with 13 bases between them. Germline V gene lookup returns CDR1 LNHNV and CDR2 YYDKDF (reference sequence). The CDR3 is CATSRTGHTYEQYF. The DNA for the CDR3 is TGTGCCACCAGCCGTACGGGACACACCTACGAGCAGTACTTC.

This clone came up once. CDR3 in DNA: TGTGCCAGCCCCCCCGGGACAGGGGGCTTCTACGAGCAGTACTTC. This translates into CASPPGTGGFYEQYF. The chain couples TRBV6-5 to TRBJ2-7, with 12 nucleotides matching TRBD1. Unmatched junction bases numbered 8, after V lost 8 bases and J lost 3 bases. The CDR3 is 15 residues long. Germline CDR1 is MNHEY and CDR2 is SVGAGI.

The chain couples TRBV7-9 to TRBJ2-1, with 11 positions matching TRBD2. This CDR3 is built from 16 residues. Losses at the gene ends were 2 bases for V and 9 bases for J; bases not matched to a gene: 9. Germline CDR1 and CDR2: SEHNR and FQNEAQ (reference sequence). CDR3 sequence: CASSLLSLAGVSEQFF. The DNA for the CDR3 is TGTGCCAGCAGCTTACTCTCACTAGCGGGGGTAAGTGAGCAGTTCTTC. Full variable domain (outside the CDR3, taken from reference TRBV7-9 and TRBJ2-1): DTGVSQNPRHKITKRGQNVTFRCDPISEHNRLYWYRQTLGQGPEFLTYFQNEAQLEKSRLLSDRFSAERPKGSFSTLEIQRTEQGDSAMYLCASSLLSLAGVSEQFFGPGTRLTVL.

V and J are TRBV6-1 and TRBJ2-2, with D possibly being TRBD1 (8 bases). Germline V lookup: CDR1 MNHNS, CDR2 SASEGT. The ends were cut back, 1 base at V and 5 bases at J, with 14 bases in the middle. The CDR3 covers 16 residues. In nucleotides, the CDR3 is TGTGCCAGCAGTGAAGTTTACAGGGGGGGGACCGGGGAGCTGTTTTTT. Encoded protein: CASSEVYRGGTGELFF.

The chain joins TRBV7-9 to TRBJ2-2; the D is unclear. The CDR3 spans 14 residues. Trimming removed 1 base from V and 1 base from J, with 4 bases in between. The V gene's germline CDR1 is SEHNR and CDR2 FQNEAQ (reference sequence). CDR3 coding DNA: TGTGCCAGCAGCTTAGGAGAGAACACCGGGGAGCTGTTTTTT. This sequence encodes CASSLGENTGELFF. Filled out from reference TRBV7-9 and TRBJ2-2, the complete variable domain reads DTGVSQNPRHKITKRGQNVTFRCDPISEHNRLYWYRQTLGQGPEFLTYFQNEAQLEKSRLLSDRFSAERPKGSFSTLEIQRTEQGDSAMYLCASSLGENTGELFFGEGSRLTVL.

The CDR3: CASSQPYRGSNEKLFF. The CDR3 DNA reads as TGCGCCAGCAGCCAGCCCTACAGGGGTTCTAATGAAAAACTGTTTTTT. The chain carries TRBV4-1 and TRBJ1-4; 7 positions agree with TRBD1. Germline assignment: CDR1 MGHRA and CDR2 YSYEKL. This CDR3 contains 16 residues. Trimming took 3 bases from V and 3 from J; bases not matched to a gene: 7.

This chain joins TRBV12-3 or TRBV12-4 and TRBJ1-1; perhaps TRBD1 as D (5 bases). The V and J ends lost 6 bases and 3 bases respectively, with 11 bases between them. The CDR3 sequence is 13 residues long. The DNA of the CDR3 is TGTGCCAGCAGATTGGGGGGAGACACTGAAGCTTTCTTT. Protein sequence: CASRLGGDTEAFF.